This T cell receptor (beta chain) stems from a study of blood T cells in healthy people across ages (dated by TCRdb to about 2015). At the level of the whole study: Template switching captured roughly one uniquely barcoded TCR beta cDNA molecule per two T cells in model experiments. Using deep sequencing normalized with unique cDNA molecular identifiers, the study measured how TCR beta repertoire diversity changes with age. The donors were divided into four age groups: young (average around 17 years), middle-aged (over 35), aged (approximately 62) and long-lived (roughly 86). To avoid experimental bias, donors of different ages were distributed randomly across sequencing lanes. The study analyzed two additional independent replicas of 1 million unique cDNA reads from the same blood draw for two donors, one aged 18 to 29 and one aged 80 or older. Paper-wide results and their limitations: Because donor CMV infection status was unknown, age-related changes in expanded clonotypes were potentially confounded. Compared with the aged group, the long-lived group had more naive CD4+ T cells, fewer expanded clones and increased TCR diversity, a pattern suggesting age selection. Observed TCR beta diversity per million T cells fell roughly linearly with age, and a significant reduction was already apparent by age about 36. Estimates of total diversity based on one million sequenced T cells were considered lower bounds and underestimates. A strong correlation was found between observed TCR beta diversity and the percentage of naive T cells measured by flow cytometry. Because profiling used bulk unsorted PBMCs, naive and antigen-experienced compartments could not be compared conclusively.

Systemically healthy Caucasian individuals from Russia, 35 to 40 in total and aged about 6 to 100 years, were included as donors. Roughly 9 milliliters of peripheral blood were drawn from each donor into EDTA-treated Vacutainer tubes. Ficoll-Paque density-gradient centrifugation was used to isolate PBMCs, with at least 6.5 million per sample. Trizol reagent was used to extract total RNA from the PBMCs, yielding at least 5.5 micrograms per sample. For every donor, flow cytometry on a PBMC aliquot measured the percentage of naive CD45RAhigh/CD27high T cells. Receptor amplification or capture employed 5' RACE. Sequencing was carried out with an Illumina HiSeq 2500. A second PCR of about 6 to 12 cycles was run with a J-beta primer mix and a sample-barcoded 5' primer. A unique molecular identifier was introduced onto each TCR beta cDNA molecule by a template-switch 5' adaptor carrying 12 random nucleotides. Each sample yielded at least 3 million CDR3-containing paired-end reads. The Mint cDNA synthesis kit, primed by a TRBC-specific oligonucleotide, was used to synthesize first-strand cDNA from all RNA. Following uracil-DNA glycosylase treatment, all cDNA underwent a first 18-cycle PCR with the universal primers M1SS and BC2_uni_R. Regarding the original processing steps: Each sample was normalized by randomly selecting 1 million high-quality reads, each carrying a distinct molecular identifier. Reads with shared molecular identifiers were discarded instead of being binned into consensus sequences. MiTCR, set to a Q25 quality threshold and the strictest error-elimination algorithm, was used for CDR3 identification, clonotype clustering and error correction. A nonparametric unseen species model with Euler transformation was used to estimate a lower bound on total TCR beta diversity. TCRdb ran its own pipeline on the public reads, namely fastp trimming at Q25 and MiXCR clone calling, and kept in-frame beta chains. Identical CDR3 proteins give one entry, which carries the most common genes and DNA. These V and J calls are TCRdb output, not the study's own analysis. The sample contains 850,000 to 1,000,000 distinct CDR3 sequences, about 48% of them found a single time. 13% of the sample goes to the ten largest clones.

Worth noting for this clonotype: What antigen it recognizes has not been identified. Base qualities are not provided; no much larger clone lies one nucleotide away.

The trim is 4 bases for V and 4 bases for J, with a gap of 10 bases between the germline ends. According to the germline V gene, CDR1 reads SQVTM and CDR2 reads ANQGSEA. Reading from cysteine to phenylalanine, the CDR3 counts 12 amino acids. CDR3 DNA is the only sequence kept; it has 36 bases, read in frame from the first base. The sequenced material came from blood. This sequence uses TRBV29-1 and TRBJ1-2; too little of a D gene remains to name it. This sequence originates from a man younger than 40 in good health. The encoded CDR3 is CSVAAGIYGYTF. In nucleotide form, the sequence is TGCAGCGTTGCGGCAGGTATCTATGGCTACACCTTC.